This entry features one T cell receptor beta chain sequence. There is no known antigen for this receptor. It has no much larger one-base neighbor in the sample; base qualities were not kept. These data belong to a study of T cell repertoires in cytomegalovirus infection (dated by TCRdb to about 2019). Turning to the overall study: Peptide stimulations targeted recently identified HLA-C-restricted CMV epitopes, whose presentation resists viral immunomodulation, together with well-studied HLA-B-restricted epitopes. Because public TCR beta signatures pointed to carriage of CMV infection together with the matching HLA type, the HLA type of each donor mattered for the analysis. Results the study describes overall, beyond this receptor: Cumulative frequency of public TCR beta family members discriminated carriers of CMV infection plus the relevant HLA type in this cohort and an independent 352-donor cohort. The ex vivo response was dominated by HLA-C-restricted CMV-specific TCR beta clonotypes, and the single most frequent clonotype in two of eight donors was supplied by these HLA-C-restricted clonotypes.

The CDR3 numbers 12 residues from cysteine through phenylalanine. CDR3 DNA only is kept here, 36 bases in frame from base 1. The germline ends are 16 bases apart after V is trimmed by 6 bases and J by 8 bases. As encoded in the germline V gene, CDR1 is SQVTM while CDR2 is ANQGSEA. Reading the label with the study, this specimen's treatment or condition is: in vitro stimulation with specific CMV peptide epitopes to enrich CMV-specific T cells. Instrument on record: Illumina HiSeq 1500. The public reads were reprocessed in TCRdb via fastp at Q25 and MiXCR, keeping in-frame beta chains. Identical CDR3 proteins give one entry, which carries the most common genes and DNA. The sample contains approximately 910,000 distinct CDR3 sequences, about a third of them found a single time. Clones ranked in the top ten supply roughly an eighth of the sample.

The chain couples TRBV29-1 to TRBJ1-2; the D gene is perhaps TRBD1, on 5 matching bases. This receptor was identified in a human donor in good health (CMV status not recorded). Some clones in this sample may be carry-over from other donors' samples. The sample in question was cultured CD8+ T cells from PBMCs, obtained from culture after CMV antigen stimulation. At the DNA level, the sequence is TGCAGCGTACCCGGAGAAGGGGAAGGCTACACCTTC. It codes for CSVPGEGEGYTF.